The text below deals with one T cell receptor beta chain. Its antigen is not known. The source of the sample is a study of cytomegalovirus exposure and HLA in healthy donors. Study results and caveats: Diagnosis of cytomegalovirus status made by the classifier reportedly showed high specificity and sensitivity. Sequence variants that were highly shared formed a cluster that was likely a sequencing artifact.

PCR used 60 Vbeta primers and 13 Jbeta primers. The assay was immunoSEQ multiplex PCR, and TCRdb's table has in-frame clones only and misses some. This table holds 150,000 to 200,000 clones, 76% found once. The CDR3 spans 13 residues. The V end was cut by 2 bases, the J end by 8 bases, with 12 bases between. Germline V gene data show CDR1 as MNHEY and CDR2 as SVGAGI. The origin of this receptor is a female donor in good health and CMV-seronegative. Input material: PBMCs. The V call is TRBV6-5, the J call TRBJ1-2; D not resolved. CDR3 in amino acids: CASSYGHTGGYTF. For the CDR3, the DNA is TGTGCCAGCAGTTACGGCCACACGGGAGGCTACACCTTC.